What follows describes a single TCR beta chain. No antigen is known for it. Germline lookup yields CDR1 DFQATT and CDR2 SNEGSKA (reference sequence). V dropped 1 base and J dropped 6; count of bases not matched to a gene: 6. The CDR3 contains 13 residues. This sample was taken from a study of CD8 T cells in ankylosing spondylitis. The study's findings and limits: Prior work had noted some motif variants in reactive arthritis blood and synovial fluid. Apparently characteristic of ankylosing spondylitis blood was a TCR beta motif (roughly eight highly homologous variants). As for the disease-linked clones, they showed a CD8+ phenotype and occurred at relatively low frequencies in peripheral blood. Reported data indicate significant enrichment of disease-linked clones within matched ankylosing spondylitis synovial fluid.

As the method for making TCR beta libraries, quantitative 5'-RACE with molecular barcodes was used. TCRdb independently ran MiXCR on the 5' RACE reads; one entry per CDR3 protein. The sample records 700,000 or so distinct CDR3 sequences, around 20% being singletons. The receptor was isolated from a male donor with ankylosing spondylitis. V usage is TRBV20-1 and J usage is TRBJ2-7; 7 nucleotides match TRBD2. The source material was blood, either unsorted or a sorted T cell fraction (not recorded which). CDR3 protein: CSARGGGVREQYF. CDR3 DNA sequence: TGCAGTGCTAGAGGGGGAGGGGTCCGCGAGCAGTACTTC.